This T cell receptor beta chain was recorded in a study of beta chain features in type 1 diabetes. It was one heparinised blood draw, averaging about 0.12 L, that each donor gave. CD45RO/CCR7/CD25/CD127/CD95/CD27 sorting isolated CD4+ naive, central memory, regulatory and stem cell-like memory cells. Expressed TCRB transcripts were sequenced after all isolated RNA was converted to cDNA. Clones were read by immunoSEQ multiplex PCR, and TCRdb kept only the in-frame ones, dropping some. In the table there are hundreds of thousands of clones, roughly an eighth of which are singletons. The CDR3 runs 10 residues. V was pared by 5 bases and J by 11 bases, with 9 bases between. Per the germline V gene, CDR1 is SEHNR and CDR2 is FQNEAQ (reference sequence).

Material for sequencing was naive CD4+ T cells from blood. The receptor comes from a man aged 18-30 years in good health. The chain couples TRBV7-9 to TRBJ1-2; no clear D. The CDR3 coding sequence is TGTGCCAGCAGCCCCCTCCTTTACACCTTC. Translated: CASSPLLYTF.